These 14 T cell receptor beta chains share one sample of origin, sequenced in a study of T cell clonality in common variable immunodeficiency. Clones were read by immunoSEQ multiplex PCR, and TCRdb kept only the in-frame ones, dropping some. The table lists around 81,000 clones, with no singletons. What was sequenced was peripheral blood mononuclear cells. Receptor source: a person between 18 and 75 years old in good health.

This clone was counted many times. The sequenced CDR3 bases are TGTGCCAGCAGCTCACTAGCGGGGACGAATGAG. Amino acids: CASSSLAGTNE. The full CDR3 protein is CASSSLAGTNEQFF. The V and J genes are TRBV7-3 and TRBJ2-1, with 10 bases matching TRBD2. The DNA ends 3 residues before the CDR3 does, and the rest of the CDR3 is filled in from the germline J gene. V shed 4 bases and J 7 bases; nucleotides not matched to a gene: 4. The CDR3 sequence is 14 residues long. Germline V gene data show CDR1 as SGHTA and CDR2 as FQGTGA.

There are many counts of this clone. The read ends 3 residues early relative to the CDR3; the germline J gene fills the gap. The genes are TRBV5-1 and TRBJ1-4; unclear D gene. Germline lookup yields CDR1 SGHRS and CDR2 YFSETQ. Trimming took off 1 base at V and 4 bases at J, with 8 bases between the two ends. The CDR3 totals 14 residues. The CDR3 sequence: CASSLQDYNEKLFF. The CDR3 bases that were read are TGCGCCAGCAGCTTGCAAGACTATAATGAAAAA.

This clone was picked up many times. The read finishes 3 residues shy of the CDR3 end, and the germline J gene is used to complete it. The chain links TRBV20-1 to TRBJ2-3, with no clear D. This CDR3 contains 11 residues. Trimming took 5 bases from V and 6 from J, leaving 9 bases between them. CDR1 DFQATT and CDR2 SNEGSKA come from the germline V gene (reference sequence). The CDR3 protein is CSALDGDTQYF. The CDR3 DNA, read in part, is TGCAGTGCTCTCGACGGGGATACG.

This clone was seen many times. The DNA read from the CDR3 is TGCAGTGCTAGCCCTGGGACTAGCGGGAGCTACAATGAG. Translation: CSASPGTSGSYNE. The full CDR3 sequence reads CSASPGTSGSYNEQFF. The chain employs TRBV20-1 and TRBJ2-1; 14 bases line up with TRBD2. The read finishes 3 residues shy of the CDR3 end, and the germline J gene is used to complete it. Losses at the gene ends were 3 bases for V and 3 bases for J; bases not matched to a gene: 4. This CDR3 is built from 16 residues. The V gene's germline CDR1 is DFQATT and CDR2 SNEGSKA (reference sequence).

This clone was detected only a few times. The CDR3 goes on 3 residues after the read ends, and that part is filled in from the germline J gene. The chain links TRBV7-2 to TRBJ1-1; weak D call: TRBD1 (6 bases). Germline CDR1 is SGHTA and CDR2 is FQGNSA. The CDR3 has 14 residues. The CDR3 DNA, read in part, is TGTGCCAGCAGCTTAGGTCAGGGGCCCCCAGAA. Its translation is CASSLGQGPPE. The full CDR3 sequence reads CASSLGQGPPEAFF. The complete variable domain, with remaining parts taken from reference TRBV7-2 and TRBJ1-1, reads GAGVSQSPSNKVTEKGKDVELRCDPISGHTALYWYRQSLGQGLEFLIYFQGNSAPDKSGLPSDRFSAERTGGSVSTLTIQRTQQEDSAVYLCASSLGQGPPEAFFGQGTRLTVV.

This clone was seen at least ten times. The read ends 3 residues before the CDR3 terminus; that terminus is restored from the germline J gene. The chain couples TRBV20-1 to TRBJ1-2; D possibly corresponds to TRBD1 (5 bases). Germline-derived CDR1 and CDR2 are DFQATT and SNEGSKA (reference sequence). Trimming left V 0 bases short and J 4 bases short, with 9 bases between. This CDR3 is built from 13 residues. This CDR3 reads CSAREKGIYGYTF. The DNA read from the CDR3 is TGCAGTGCTAGAGAGAAGGGGATCTATGGC.

This clone was counted many times. The sequenced part of the CDR3 DNA is TGTGCCAGCAGCACCTTGACAGGGGGGACTGGGGCCAACGTC. Amino acids: CASSTLTGGTGANV. The full CDR3 sequence reads CASSTLTGGTGANVLTF. This chain links TRBV12-3 or TRBV12-4 with TRBJ2-6; TRBD1 agrees at 9 bases. The sequence runs out 3 residues before the end of the CDR3; the remainder is reconstructed from the germline J gene. V dropped 6 bases and J dropped 2; count of bases not matched to a gene: 8. This CDR3 has 17 residues.

Note on this clone: The sequence runs out 3 residues before the end of the CDR3; the remainder is reconstructed from the germline J gene. V is TRBV11-2 and J is TRBJ2-7; 10 nucleotides agree with TRBD2. V trimming: 3 bases; J trimming: 3 bases; junction bases outside the gene matches: 2. The CDR3 loop spans 14 amino acids. Germline V gives CDR1 SGHAT, CDR2 FQNNGV. The part of the CDR3 DNA that was read is TGTGCCAGCAGCTTTGAGCGGGAGGGCTACGAG. Its protein product is CASSFEREGYE. The complete CDR3 reads CASSFEREGYEQYF.

At least ten counts were recorded for this clone. The read stops 3 residues short of the end of the CDR3; the missing end is completed from the germline J gene. The V and J genes are TRBV30 and TRBJ2-2; 9 nucleotides align to TRBD2. CDR1 is GTSNPN, CDR2 SVGIG, per germline (reference sequence). V was pared by 4 bases and J by 6 bases, with 6 bases of the junction left unmatched. The CDR3 has 14 amino acids. Partial CDR3 DNA: TGTGCCTGGACGGTAGCGGGAGCGGCCGGGGAG. Amino acid sequence: CAWTVAGAAGE. The CDR3 in its entirety is CAWTVAGAAGELFF.

This clone was recorded many times. The CDR3 goes on 3 residues after the read ends, and that part is filled in from the germline J gene. V and J are TRBV12-3 or TRBV12-4 and TRBJ2-7, with 13 positions matching TRBD2. V trimming: 6 bases; J trimming: 6 bases; junction bases outside the gene matches: 8. The CDR3 runs to 15 residues. Partial CDR3 DNA: TGTGCCAGCAGCATCACTAGCGGGAGGGCATCCGAG. It yields the protein CASSITSGRASE. The CDR3 in full is CASSITSGRASEQYF.

This clone was seen ten or more times. With the read ending 3 residues before the CDR3 end, the germline J gene is used to fill in that end. This chain connects TRBV20-1 to TRBJ2-7; D could derive from TRBD1 or TRBD2 (5 bases each). In germline, CDR1 is DFQATT, CDR2 SNEGSKA (reference sequence). Trimming took 3 bases from V and 3 from J, leaving 15 bases between them. The CDR3 is 14 amino acids. The CDR3 bases that were read are TGCAGTGCTAGTAGGTGGGAGACAGTCTACGAG. The encoded protein is CSASRWETVYE. The full CDR3 reads CSASRWETVYEQYF.

There are many counts of this clone. The read ends 3 residues shy of where the CDR3 ends; the end is completed using the germline J gene. The chain has TRBV15 and TRBJ2-3; TRBD1 agrees at 11 bases. Germline-derived CDR1 and CDR2 are LNHNV and YYDKDF (reference sequence). V lost 6 bases to trimming and J lost 3 bases; unmatched junction nucleotides: 11. This CDR3 region has 17 residues. CDR3 protein: CATSREPGTGGTDTQYF. The CDR3 DNA, read in part, is TGTGCCACCAGTAGGGAACCCGGGACAGGGGGTACAGATACG.

This clone was observed many times. The read halts 3 residues ahead of the CDR3 end, with the missing end drawn from the germline J gene. V is TRBV20-1 and J is TRBJ1-4; D might be TRBD1 (5 bases). V lost 2 bases and J lost 5, with 9 bases in between. This CDR3 is 13 amino acids long. Germline V gene lookup returns CDR1 DFQATT and CDR2 SNEGSKA (reference sequence). CDR3 DNA, as far as it was read: TGCAGTGCTAGACGCAGGGTAAATGAAAAA. Its protein product is CSARRRVNEK. The whole CDR3 sequence reads CSARRRVNEKLFF.

This clone was detected ten times or more. The read finishes 3 residues shy of the CDR3 end, and the germline J gene is used to complete it. This chain links TRBV11-1 with TRBJ2-1; a weak D match, TRBD1 (5 bases). This CDR3 spans 13 amino acids. Germline V lookup: CDR1 SGHAT, CDR2 FQDESV (reference sequence). The V gene lost 7 bases and the J gene lost 9 bases, with 16 bases spanning the gap. CDR3 DNA, as far as it was read: TGTGCCAGCAAGGGGCTAAAACTGGGTGAG. Amino acid sequence: CASKGLKLGE. The full-length CDR3 reads as CASKGLKLGEQFF. Based on the CDR3 plus reference TRBV11-1 and TRBJ2-1, the full variable domain is EAEVAQSPRYKITEKSQAVAFWCDPISGHATLYWYRQILGQGPELLVQFQDESVVDDSQLPKDRFSAERLKGVDSTLKIQPAELGDSAMYLCASKGLKLGEQFFGPGTRLTVL.